This T cell receptor beta chain was identified in a study of CD8 T cells in ankylosing spondylitis. General study results and limits: A TCR beta motif made of fewer than ten highly homologous variants seemed typical of ankylosing spondylitis blood. The study looked at matched synovial fluid samples from ankylosing spondylitis patients. Disease-linked clones were reported to be significantly enriched there.

This clonotype has only a few counts. Its specificity is not known. Trimming took 4 bases from V and 2 from J, leaving 12 bases between them. Germline V gene data show CDR1 as SGHTA and CDR2 as FQGNSA. The CDR3 runs 14 residues. TCRdb re-analysed the 5' RACE reads in MiXCR, keeping a single row per CDR3 protein. The sample has about 800,000 distinct CDR3 sequences; approximately 12% are singletons. Material: blood, either unsorted or a sorted T cell fraction (not recorded which). The TCR comes from a male donor with ankylosing spondylitis. The rearrangement links TRBV7-2 to TRBJ2-7; unclear D gene. The CDR3 spells CASSSRLGTYEQYF. The CDR3 DNA reads as TGTGCCAGCAGCTCCCGACTGGGGACCTACGAGCAGTACTTC.